Presented here are 28 T cell receptor beta chains from one specimen sequenced in a study of T cell responses to AZD1222 COVID-19 vaccine. Sequencing used immunoSEQ multiplex PCR; TCRdb keeps in-frame clones, though not all of them. The profile shows about 86,000 clones, roughly 90% of them singletons. Here the sequenced sample was peripheral blood, taken 28 days after the second AZD1222 dose. The receptors derive from an adult who received the AZD1222 COVID-19 vaccine.

The chain has TRBV10-3 and TRBJ2-2; 8 bases map to TRBD2. Germline V lookup: CDR1 ENHRY, CDR2 SYGVKD. The CDR3 covers 18 residues. The trim removed 6 bases at V and 6 bases at J, leaving 18 bases unmatched. As DNA, the CDR3 is TGTGCCATCAGGACTAGCGAGCCCCGGGTAGGGAGTGCCGGGGAGCTGTTTTTT. Protein sequence: CAIRTSEPRVGSAGELFF.

DNA for the CDR3: TGTGCCAGTAGTCCCCGGGACAGACAACACTCCTACGAGCAGTACTTC. Its protein is CASSPRDRQHSYEQYF. The chain recombines TRBV19 with TRBJ2-7, with TRBD1 matching 7 bases. Trimming removed 5 bases from V and 0 bases from J; junction bases left unmatched: 10. This CDR3 has 16 residues. The germline V gene encodes CDR1 LNHDA and CDR2 SQIVND (reference sequence).

The CDR3 is CASSLGARRNTEAFF. CDR3 in DNA: TGTGCCAGCAGCTTAGGGGCCAGGAGGAACACTGAAGCTTTCTTT. The genes are TRBV7-2 and TRBJ1-1; D remains unclear. The CDR3 loop spans 15 amino acids. V lost 1 base, J lost 1 base, and 10 bases lay in between. Germline CDR1 is SGHTA and CDR2 is FQGNSA.

The CDR3 loop is CASRLAETQYF. The CDR3 coding sequence is TGTGCCAGCAGGCTCGCAGAGACCCAGTACTTC. The chain carries TRBV6-5 and TRBJ2-5; D is unresolved. Deletions cut 6 bases from V and 4 bases from J, with 6 bases between. The CDR3 runs to 11 residues. Germline loops: CDR1 MNHEY, CDR2 SVGAGI.

The V call is TRBV5-1, the J call TRBJ2-2; 7 bases align to TRBD1. The CDR3 length is 16 residues. Germline V lookup: CDR1 SGHRS, CDR2 YFSETQ. V was clipped by 5 bases and J by 1 base; unmatched bases: 8. CDR3 coding DNA: TGCGCCAGCAGTTCCTTAGGGGGCGAGAACACCGGGGAGCTGTTTTTT. Translated: CASSSLGGENTGELFF.

This rearrangement joins TRBV6-5 to TRBJ1-1; D unresolved. This CDR3 is built from 14 residues. The V gene's germline CDR1 is MNHEY and CDR2 SVGAGI. V lost 2 bases and J 0 bases, leaving 7 bases between the germline ends. The CDR3 protein is CASSYEYMNTEAFF. The CDR3 DNA sequence: TGTGCCAGCAGTTACGAGTATATGAACACTGAAGCTTTCTTT.

V gene TRBV20-1 combines with J gene TRBJ1-2; 11 nucleotides agree with TRBD1. Germline-derived CDR1 and CDR2 are DFQATT and SNEGSKA (reference sequence). This CDR3 region has 13 residues. V lost 3 bases and J lost 8; bases outside the gene matches: 5. The CDR3 reads CSASQGTGGGYTF. The CDR3 region has the DNA TGCAGTGCTAGTCAAGGGACAGGGGGAGGCTACACCTTC.

This clone was found once. The chain uses TRBV11-2 and TRBJ2-5; TRBD1 matches at 9 bases. This CDR3 spans 15 amino acids. Germline values: CDR1 SGHAT, CDR2 FQNNGV. With V trimmed by 3 bases and J by 5 bases, 7 bases remained unmatched. The CDR3 nucleotides are TGTGCCAGCAGCTTCGACGGGACAGGGAGGGAGACCCAGTACTTC. It codes for CASSFDGTGRETQYF.

The chain combines TRBV10-3 with TRBJ1-5, with 8 bases identical to TRBD1. V gave up 6 bases and J gave up 5 bases; unmatched junction bases: 6. In germline, CDR1 is ENHRY, CDR2 SYGVKD. The CDR3 loop spans 14 amino acids. CDR3 protein: CAISATGADQPQHF. The CDR3 DNA follows: TGTGCCATCAGCGCGACAGGGGCGGATCAGCCCCAGCATTTT.

V and J are TRBV11-2 and TRBJ2-7; 8 bases match TRBD2. Germline V gene sequence: CDR1 SGHAT, CDR2 FQNNGV. CDR3 size: 15 residues. V was clipped by 3 bases and J by 3 bases; unmatched bases: 7. The CDR3 DNA is TGTGCCAGCAGCTTGCTAGCGGGTGATCTCTACGAGCAGTACTTC. Translation gives CASSLLAGDLYEQYF.

This chain uses TRBV29-1 with TRBJ1-4; D remains ambiguous. The length of the CDR3 is 13 residues. The germline gives CDR1 SQVTM, CDR2 ANQGSEA. The V and J ends lost 6 bases and 5 bases respectively, with 13 bases between them. The chain's CDR3 is CSVAWGLNEKLFF. CDR3 nucleotides: TGCAGCGTCGCCTGGGGTCTAAATGAAAAACTGTTTTTT.

J is TRBJ1-5 and V is TRBV28; no firm D call. The CDR3 has 16 residues. V gave up 1 base and J gave up 1 base, with 11 bases separating them. CDR1 and CDR2 (germline): MDHEN, SYDVKM. CDR3 in DNA: TGTGCCAGCAGTTTATTTAGGTTGGGCAGCAATCAGCCCCAGCATTTT. Protein: CASSLFRLGSNQPQHF.

This clone was recorded only once. V and J are TRBV12-3 or TRBV12-4 and TRBJ1-6; 7 nucleotides line up with TRBD1. CDR3 length equals 13 residues. J was trimmed by 6 bases and V by 4 bases; bases with no gene match: 0. The CDR3 loop reads CASSWDSNSPLHF. The CDR3 DNA reads as TGTGCCAGCAGTTGGGACAGTAATTCACCCCTCCACTTT.

Concerning this clone: Within the sample, other DNA sequences also encode this same CDR3. The chain recombines TRBV18 with TRBJ1-1; maybe TRBD1 (5 bases). Looked up from germline, CDR1 is KGHSH and CDR2 is LQKENI. The CDR3 has 14 amino acids. The germline V and J ends were trimmed by 3 bases and 0 bases, with 8 bases remaining between them. CDR3 residues: CASSPTEMNTEAFF. As DNA, the CDR3 is TGTGCCAGCTCACCGACAGAAATGAACACTGAAGCTTTCTTT.

The chain has TRBV24-1 and TRBJ1-2, with 9 bases aligning to TRBD1. Losses at the gene ends were 3 bases for V and 6 bases for J; bases not matched to a gene: 4. There are 14 residues in the CDR3. Germline V gene data show CDR1 as KGHDR and CDR2 as SFDVKD. For the CDR3, the DNA is TGTGCCACCAGTGATGAGACAGGGGGGGATGGCTACACCTTC. This gives the protein CATSDETGGDGYTF.

The chain carries TRBV3-1 (or the pseudogene TRBV3-2) and TRBJ1-2; D is undetermined. The CDR3 has 11 residues. V lost 2 bases to trimming and J lost 8 bases, with 6 bases between them. Germline V gene data show CDR1 as LGHDT and CDR2 as YNNKEL (reference sequence). Here the CDR3 reads CASSQMGGYTF. In nucleotides, the CDR3 is TGTGCCAGCAGCCAAATGGGCGGCTACACCTTC.

Notes on this clone: Sequence at one end of the junction differs from germline and may be a read error. The chain joins TRBV4-1 to TRBJ1-5, with 9 nucleotides matching TRBD1. From germline, CDR1 is MGHRA and CDR2 YSYEKL. This CDR3 has 15 residues. The CDR3 here is CASSQNTGGNQPQHF. CDR3 nucleotides: TGCGCCAGCAGCCAGAATACAGGGGGCAATCAACCCCAGCATTTT.

This sequence joins TRBV28 and TRBJ2-3, with D perhaps matching TRBD2 (5 bases). Germline loops: CDR1 MDHEN, CDR2 SYDVKM. V gave up 6 bases and J gave up 8 bases, with 18 bases separating them. The CDR3 runs 14 residues. In DNA form, the CDR3 reads TGTGCCAGCAGCCTTGTCGGGGTCGCGGGTACGCAGTATTTT. Translated, it gives CASSLVGVAGTQYF. Looking up the rest from reference TRBV28 and TRBJ2-3 gives the full variable domain: DVKVTQSSRYLVKRTGEKVFLECVQDMDHENMFWYRQDPGLGLRLIYFSYDVKMKEKGDIPEGYSVSREKKERFSLILESASTNQTSMYLCASSLVGVAGTQYFGPGTRLTVL.

Concerning this clone itself: The junction departs from germline at one end; a sequencing error may be responsible. V usage is TRBV7-7 and J usage is TRBJ2-1; 13 positions agree with TRBD2. The germline V gene has CDR1 SSHAT and CDR2 FNYEAQ (reference sequence). The CDR3 length is 15 residues. The chain's CDR3 is CASSYGTSGDNEQFF. As DNA, the CDR3 is TGTGCTAGCAGCTATGGGACTAGCGGGGACAATGAGCAGTTCTTC.

The chain employs TRBV2 and TRBJ2-7, with 7 bases fitting TRBD2. This CDR3 is built from 13 residues. J gave up 3 bases and V 8 bases, and 7 bases lay outside the gene matches. Germline assignment: CDR1 SNHLY and CDR2 FYNNEI. CDR3 sequence (DNA): TGTGCCAGCCTACCGGGACTAAACTACGAGCAGTACTTC. As protein: CASLPGLNYEQYF. Full variable domain (rest looked up from reference TRBV2 and TRBJ2-7): EPEVTQTPSHQVTQMGQEVILRCVPISNHLYFYWYRQILGQKVEFLVSFYNNEISEKSEIFDDQFSVERPDGSNFTLKIRSTKLEDSAMYFCASLPGLNYEQYFGPGTRLTVT.

The chain has TRBV2 and TRBJ2-5; a possible D gene is TRBD2 (5 bases). V gave up 4 bases and J gave up 4 bases, with 10 bases separating them. The CDR3 is made up of 13 amino acids. Germline CDR1 reads SNHLY; CDR2 reads FYNNEI. As DNA, the CDR3 is TGTGCCAGCAGTGTAACTAGATTAGAGACCCAGTACTTC. It encodes CASSVTRLETQYF.

The V and J genes are TRBV3-1 (or the pseudogene TRBV3-2) and TRBJ1-6, with D perhaps matching TRBD1 (5 bases). Deletions cut 6 bases from V and 4 bases from J, with 13 bases between. This CDR3 has 15 residues. The germline gives CDR1 LGHDT, CDR2 YNNKEL (reference sequence). Here the CDR3 DNA reads TGTGCCAGCAGGTCCGGGACGGGATATAATTCACCCCTCCACTTT. It specifies CASRSGTGYNSPLHF.

The chain recombines TRBV30 with TRBJ1-2; tentative D call: TRBD1 (6 bases). Trimming shortened V by 7 bases and J by 5 bases, and 14 bases separated the two germline ends. This CDR3 region has 12 residues. Germline-derived CDR1 and CDR2 are GTSNPN and SVGIG (reference sequence). This chain's CDR3 is CAYTGNGYGYTF. The CDR3 nucleotides are TGTGCCTACACAGGGAACGGGTATGGCTACACCTTC.

This clone was detected once. The chain joins TRBV28 to TRBJ2-3; 11 bases are a match to TRBD2. Trimming took 9 bases from V and 6 from J; bases not matched to a gene: 5. This CDR3 contains 13 residues. Germline CDR1 and CDR2: MDHEN and SYDVKM. The CDR3 nucleotides read TGTGCCAGAGTAGCGGGAGGGCCGGATACGCAGTATTTT. Residues: CARVAGGPDTQYF.

The chain combines TRBV19 with TRBJ1-1; no definite D call. Germline V CDR1 and CDR2: LNHDA, SQIVND (reference sequence). Trimming cost V 1 base and J 5 bases, with 2 bases left between them. This CDR3 is 11 amino acids long. CDR3 sequence (DNA): TGTGCCAGTAGTATAGGGACTGAAGCTTTCTTT. This sequence encodes CASSIGTEAFF. Filled out from reference TRBV19 and TRBJ1-1, the complete variable domain reads DGGITQSPKYLFRKEGQNVTLSCEQNLNHDAMYWYRQDPGQGLRLIYYSQIVNDFQKGDIAEGYSVSREKKESFPLTVTSAQKNPTAFYLCASSIGTEAFFGQGTRLTVV.

V gene TRBV28 combines with J gene TRBJ1-4, with TRBD1 as a possible D gene (5 bases). CDR1 and CDR2 (germline): MDHEN, SYDVKM. Trimming pared 6 bases from V and 5 bases from J, leaving 13 bases between. The CDR3 spans 14 residues. DNA for the CDR3: TGTGCCAGCAGAGAACGGGGCAAAAATGAAAAACTGTTTTTT. It translates to CASRERGKNEKLFF.

This clone was picked up a small number of times. The chain employs TRBV7-2 and TRBJ1-1; maybe TRBD1 (5 bases). This CDR3 contains 15 residues. Trimming took off 6 bases at V and 0 bases at J, with 14 bases between the two ends. CDR1 SGHTA and CDR2 FQGNSA come from the germline V gene. CDR3 DNA sequence: TGTGCCAGCAGATTGGGGGTAAGCATGAACACTGAAGCTTTCTTT. Its protein is CASRLGVSMNTEAFF.

V and J are TRBV7-9 and TRBJ1-2; TRBD1 agrees at 7 bases. V trimming: 5 bases; J trimming: 4 bases; junction bases outside the gene matches: 16. The germline CDR1 and CDR2 sequences are SEHNR and FQNEAQ (reference sequence). The CDR3 runs 17 residues. The CDR3 DNA follows: TGTGCCAGCAGCGCCCAGGGGGGTCGGGGCTGGGGCTATGGCTACACCTTC. Translating gives CASSAQGGRGWGYGYTF. The full variable domain, completed using reference TRBV7-9 and TRBJ1-2, is DTGVSQNPRHKITKRGQNVTFRCDPISEHNRLYWYRQTLGQGPEFLTYFQNEAQLEKSRLLSDRFSAERPKGSFSTLEIQRTEQGDSAMYLCASSAQGGRGWGYGYTFGSGTRLTVV.